This T cell receptor beta chain comes out of a study of blood T cell repertoires in COVID-19. Clones were sequenced by immunoSEQ multiplex PCR, and TCRdb holds only the in-frame ones, with some missing. The sample holds 150,000 to 200,000 clones; 75% to 90% are singletons and the top ten take approximately 2.1%. Trimming stripped 5 bases from V and 1 base from J, with 8 bases between. Germline CDR1 is SEHNR and CDR2 is FQNEAQ (reference sequence). This CDR3 region has 14 residues. This TCR was recovered from a man aged 70 or older with active or convalescent COVID-19. The gene calls are TRBV7-9 and TRBJ2-2, with a possible D match to TRBD1 (6 bases). The sample consisted of peripheral blood. The CDR3 spells CASSTGQNTGELFF. CDR3 coding DNA: TGTGCCAGCAGCACGGGACAGAACACCGGGGAGCTGTTTTTT.